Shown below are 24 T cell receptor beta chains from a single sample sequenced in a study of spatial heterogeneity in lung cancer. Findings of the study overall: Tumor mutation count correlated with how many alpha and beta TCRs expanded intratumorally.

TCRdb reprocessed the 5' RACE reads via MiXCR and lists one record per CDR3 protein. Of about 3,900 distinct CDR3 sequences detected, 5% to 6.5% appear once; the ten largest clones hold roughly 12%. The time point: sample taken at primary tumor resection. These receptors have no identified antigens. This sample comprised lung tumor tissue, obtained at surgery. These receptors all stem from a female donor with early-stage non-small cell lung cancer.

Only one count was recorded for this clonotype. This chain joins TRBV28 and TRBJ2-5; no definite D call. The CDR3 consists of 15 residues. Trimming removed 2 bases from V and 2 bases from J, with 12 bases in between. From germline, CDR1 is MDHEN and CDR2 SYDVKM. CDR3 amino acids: CASSLGASSQETQYF. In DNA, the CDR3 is TGTGCCAGCAGTTTAGGAGCGTCCTCTCAAGAGACCCAGTACTTC.

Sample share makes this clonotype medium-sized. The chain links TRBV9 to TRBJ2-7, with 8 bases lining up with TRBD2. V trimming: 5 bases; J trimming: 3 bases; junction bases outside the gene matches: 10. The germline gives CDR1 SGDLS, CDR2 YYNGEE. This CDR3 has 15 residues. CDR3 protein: CASSRTAGVSYEQYF. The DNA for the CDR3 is TGTGCCAGCAGTCGAACAGCGGGAGTGAGCTACGAGCAGTACTTC.

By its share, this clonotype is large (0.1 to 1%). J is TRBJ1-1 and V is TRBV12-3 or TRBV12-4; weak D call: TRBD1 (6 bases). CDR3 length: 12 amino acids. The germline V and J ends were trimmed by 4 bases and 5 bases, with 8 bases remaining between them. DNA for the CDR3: TGTGCCAGCAGTTCACAGGGAACTGAAGCTTTCTTT. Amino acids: CASSSQGTEAFF.

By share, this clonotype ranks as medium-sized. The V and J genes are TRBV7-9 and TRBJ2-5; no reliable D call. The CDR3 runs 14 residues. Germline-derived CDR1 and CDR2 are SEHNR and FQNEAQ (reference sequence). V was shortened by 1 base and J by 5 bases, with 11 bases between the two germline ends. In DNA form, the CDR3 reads TGTGCCAGCAGCTTAGTACCTCATCGGGAGACCCAGTACTTC. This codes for CASSLVPHRETQYF.

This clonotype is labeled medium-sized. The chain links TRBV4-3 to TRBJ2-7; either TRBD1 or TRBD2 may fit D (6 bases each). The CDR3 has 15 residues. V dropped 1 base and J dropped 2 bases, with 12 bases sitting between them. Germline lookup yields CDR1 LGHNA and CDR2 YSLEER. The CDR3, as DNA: TGCGCCAGCAGCCAAGCAGCAGGGGAGGCCTACGAGCAGTACTTC. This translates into CASSQAAGEAYEQYF.

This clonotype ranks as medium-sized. As DNA, the CDR3 is TGCAGTGCTAGAAGCCCCCCGGGGACTAGCGGGACAAGCTCCTACAATGAGCAGTTCTTC. Its translation is CSARSPPGTSGTSSYNEQFF. The genes are TRBV20-1 and TRBJ2-1, with 13 bases identical to TRBD2. CDR1 and CDR2 (germline): DFQATT, SNEGSKA (reference sequence). The CDR3 runs to 20 residues. Trimming removed 2 bases from V and 0 bases from J; junction bases left unmatched: 13.

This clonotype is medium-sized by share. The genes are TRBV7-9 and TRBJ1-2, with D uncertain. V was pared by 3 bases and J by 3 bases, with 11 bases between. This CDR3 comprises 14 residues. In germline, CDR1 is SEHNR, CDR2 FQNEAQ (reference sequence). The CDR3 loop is CASSFELLDYGYTF. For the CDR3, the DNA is TGTGCCAGCAGCTTCGAGCTCTTGGACTATGGCTACACCTTC.

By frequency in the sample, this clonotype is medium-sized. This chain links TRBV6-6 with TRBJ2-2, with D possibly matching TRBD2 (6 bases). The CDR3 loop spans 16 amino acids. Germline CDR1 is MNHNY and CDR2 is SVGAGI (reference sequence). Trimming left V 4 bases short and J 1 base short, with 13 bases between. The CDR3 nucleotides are TGTGCCAGCAGTTGGGGACTGGGGGGGAACACCGGGGAGCTGTTTTTT. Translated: CASSWGLGGNTGELFF.

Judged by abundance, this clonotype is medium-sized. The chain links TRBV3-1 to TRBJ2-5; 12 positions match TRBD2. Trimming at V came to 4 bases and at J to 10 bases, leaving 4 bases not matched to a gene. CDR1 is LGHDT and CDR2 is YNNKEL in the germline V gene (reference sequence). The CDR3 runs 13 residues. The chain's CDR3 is CASSRTSGALQYF. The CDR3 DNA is TGTGCCAGCAGCCGGACTAGCGGGGCACTCCAGTACTTC.

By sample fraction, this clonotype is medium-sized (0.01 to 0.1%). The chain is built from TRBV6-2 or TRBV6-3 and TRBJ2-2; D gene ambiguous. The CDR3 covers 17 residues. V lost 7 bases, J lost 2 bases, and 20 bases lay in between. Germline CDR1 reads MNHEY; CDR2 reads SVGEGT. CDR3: CASNPILLGANTGELFF. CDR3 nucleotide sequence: TGTGCCAGCAACCCTATCCTCCTAGGCGCCAACACCGGGGAGCTGTTTTTT.

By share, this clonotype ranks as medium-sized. This CDR3 is CASSQEVLATGGTDTQYF. CDR3 DNA sequence: TGCGCCAGCAGCCAAGAGGTGTTAGCTACGGGAGGCACAGATACGCAGTATTTT. The chain recombines TRBV4-1 with TRBJ2-3, with D possibly matching TRBD2 (6 bases). Germline loops: CDR1 MGHRA, CDR2 YSYEKL. The CDR3 consists of 18 residues. Trimming took 0 bases from V and 1 from J, leaving 17 bases between them.

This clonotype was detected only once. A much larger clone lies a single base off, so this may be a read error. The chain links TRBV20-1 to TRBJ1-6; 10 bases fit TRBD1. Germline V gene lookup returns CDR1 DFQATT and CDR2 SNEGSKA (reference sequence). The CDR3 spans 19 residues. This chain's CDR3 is CSARLWGDRGQRSNSPPHF. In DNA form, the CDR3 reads TGCAGTGCTAGATTGTGGGGAGACAGGGGGCAGAGGTCTAATTCACCCCCCCACTTT.

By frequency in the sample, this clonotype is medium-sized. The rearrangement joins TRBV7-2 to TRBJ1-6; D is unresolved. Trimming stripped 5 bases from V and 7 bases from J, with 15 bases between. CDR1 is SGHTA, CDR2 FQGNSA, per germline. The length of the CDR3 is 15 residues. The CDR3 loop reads CASSPEGRVNSPLHF. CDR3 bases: TGTGCCAGCAGCCCCGAAGGGCGGGTAAATTCACCCCTCCACTTT.

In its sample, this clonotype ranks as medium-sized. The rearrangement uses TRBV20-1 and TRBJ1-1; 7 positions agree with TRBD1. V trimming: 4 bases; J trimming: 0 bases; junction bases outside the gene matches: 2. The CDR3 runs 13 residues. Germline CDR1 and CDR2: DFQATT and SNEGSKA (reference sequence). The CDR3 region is CSAKTGMNTEAFF. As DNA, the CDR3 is TGCAGTGCTAAGACAGGGATGAACACTGAAGCTTTCTTT.

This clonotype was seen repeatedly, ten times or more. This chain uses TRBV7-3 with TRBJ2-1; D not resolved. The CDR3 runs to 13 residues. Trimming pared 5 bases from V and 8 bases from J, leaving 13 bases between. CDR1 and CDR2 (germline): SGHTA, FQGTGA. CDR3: CASSQTTGYEQFF. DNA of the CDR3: TGTGCCAGCAGCCAAACTACCGGGTATGAGCAGTTCTTC.

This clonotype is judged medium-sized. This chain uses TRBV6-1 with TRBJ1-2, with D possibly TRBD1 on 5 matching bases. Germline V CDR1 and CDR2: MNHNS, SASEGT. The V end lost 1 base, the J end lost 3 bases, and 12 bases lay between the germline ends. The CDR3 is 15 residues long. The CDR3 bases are TGTGCCAGCAGTGAAGGACCGTGGGGGGACTATGGCTACACCTTC. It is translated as CASSEGPWGDYGYTF.

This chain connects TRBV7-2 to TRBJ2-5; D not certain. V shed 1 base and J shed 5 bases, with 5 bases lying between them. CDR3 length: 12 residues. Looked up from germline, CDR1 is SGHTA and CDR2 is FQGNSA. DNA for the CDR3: TGTGCCAGCAGCTTAGTAGTCGAGACCCAGTACTTC. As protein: CASSLVVETQYF.

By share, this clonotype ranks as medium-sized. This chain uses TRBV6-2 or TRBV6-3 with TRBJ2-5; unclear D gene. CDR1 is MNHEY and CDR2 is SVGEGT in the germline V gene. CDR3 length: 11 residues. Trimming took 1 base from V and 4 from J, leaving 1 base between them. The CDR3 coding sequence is TGTGCCAGCAGTTACTTAGAGACCCAGTACTTC. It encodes CASSYLETQYF.

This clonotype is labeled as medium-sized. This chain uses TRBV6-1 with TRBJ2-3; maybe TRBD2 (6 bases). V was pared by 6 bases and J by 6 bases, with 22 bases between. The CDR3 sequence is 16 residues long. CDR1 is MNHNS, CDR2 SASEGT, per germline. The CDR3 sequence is CASSPSGTPLGDTQYF. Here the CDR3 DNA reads TGTGCCAGCAGCCCGTCCGGGACTCCACTCGGGGATACGCAGTATTTT.

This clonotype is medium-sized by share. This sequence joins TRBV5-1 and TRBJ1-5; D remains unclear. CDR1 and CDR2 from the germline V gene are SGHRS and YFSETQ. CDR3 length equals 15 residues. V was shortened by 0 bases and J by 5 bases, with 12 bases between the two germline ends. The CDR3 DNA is TGCGCCAGCAGCTTGGGAACCTCTTATGATCAGCCCCAGCATTTT. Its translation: CASSLGTSYDQPQHF.

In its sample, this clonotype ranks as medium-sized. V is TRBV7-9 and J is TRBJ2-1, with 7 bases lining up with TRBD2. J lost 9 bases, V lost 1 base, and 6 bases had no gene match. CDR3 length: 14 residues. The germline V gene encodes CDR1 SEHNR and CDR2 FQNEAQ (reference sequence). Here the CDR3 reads CASSLGGGSGEQFF. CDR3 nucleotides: TGTGCCAGCAGCTTAGGGGGAGGGTCCGGTGAGCAGTTCTTC.

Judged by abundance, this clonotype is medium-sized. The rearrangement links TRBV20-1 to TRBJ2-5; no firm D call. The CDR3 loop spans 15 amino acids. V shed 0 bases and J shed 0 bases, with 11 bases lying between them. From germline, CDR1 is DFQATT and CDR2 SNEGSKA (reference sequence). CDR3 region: CSAREVGRYQETQYF. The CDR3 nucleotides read TGCAGTGCTAGAGAAGTAGGGCGATACCAAGAGACCCAGTACTTC.

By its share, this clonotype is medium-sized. The CDR3 spells CSARGVGYGYTF. The CDR3 coding sequence is TGCAGTGCTAGAGGCGTAGGCTATGGCTACACCTTC. The chain uses TRBV20-1 and TRBJ1-2; D uncertain. From germline, CDR1 is DFQATT and CDR2 SNEGSKA (reference sequence). The CDR3 extends over 12 amino acids. V was cut by 1 base and J by 4 bases, with 7 bases left in between.

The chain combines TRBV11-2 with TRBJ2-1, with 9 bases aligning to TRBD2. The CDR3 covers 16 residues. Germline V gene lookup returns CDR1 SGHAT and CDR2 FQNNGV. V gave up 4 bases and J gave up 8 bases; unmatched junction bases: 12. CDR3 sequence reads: CASSSGGTSIPHEQFF. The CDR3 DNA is TGTGCCAGCAGCTCAGGAGGGACTAGCATTCCCCATGAGCAGTTCTTC.